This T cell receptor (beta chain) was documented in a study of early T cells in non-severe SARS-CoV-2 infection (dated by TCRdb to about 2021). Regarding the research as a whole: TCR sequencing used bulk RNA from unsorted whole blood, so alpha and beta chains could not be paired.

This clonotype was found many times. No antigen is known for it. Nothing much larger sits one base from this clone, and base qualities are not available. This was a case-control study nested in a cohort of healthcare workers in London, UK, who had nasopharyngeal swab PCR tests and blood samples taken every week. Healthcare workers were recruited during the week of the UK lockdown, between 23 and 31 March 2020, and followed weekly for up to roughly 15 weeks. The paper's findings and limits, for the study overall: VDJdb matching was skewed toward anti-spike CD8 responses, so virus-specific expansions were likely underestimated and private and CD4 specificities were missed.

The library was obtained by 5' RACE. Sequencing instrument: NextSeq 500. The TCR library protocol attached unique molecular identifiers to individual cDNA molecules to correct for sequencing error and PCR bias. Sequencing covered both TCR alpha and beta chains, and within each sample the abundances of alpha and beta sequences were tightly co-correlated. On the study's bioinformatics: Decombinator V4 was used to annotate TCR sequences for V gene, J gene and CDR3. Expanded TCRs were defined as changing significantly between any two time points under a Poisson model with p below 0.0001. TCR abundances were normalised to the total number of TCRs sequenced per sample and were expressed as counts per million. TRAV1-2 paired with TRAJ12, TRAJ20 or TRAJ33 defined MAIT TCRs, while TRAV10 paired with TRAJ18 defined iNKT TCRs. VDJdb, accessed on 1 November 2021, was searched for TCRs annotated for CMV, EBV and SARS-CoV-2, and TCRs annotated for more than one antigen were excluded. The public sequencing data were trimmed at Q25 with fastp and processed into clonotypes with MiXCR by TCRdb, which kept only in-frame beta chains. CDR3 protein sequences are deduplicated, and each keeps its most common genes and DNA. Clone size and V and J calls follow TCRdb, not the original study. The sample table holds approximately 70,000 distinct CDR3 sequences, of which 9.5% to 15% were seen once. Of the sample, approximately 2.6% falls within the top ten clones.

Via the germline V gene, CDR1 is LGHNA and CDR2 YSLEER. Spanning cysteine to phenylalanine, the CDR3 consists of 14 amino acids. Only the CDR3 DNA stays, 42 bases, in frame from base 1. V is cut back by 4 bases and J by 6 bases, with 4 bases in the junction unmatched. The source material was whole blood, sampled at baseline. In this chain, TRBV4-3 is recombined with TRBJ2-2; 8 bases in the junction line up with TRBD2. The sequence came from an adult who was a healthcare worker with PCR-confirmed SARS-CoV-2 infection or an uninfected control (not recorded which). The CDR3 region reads CASSPGLAAGELFF. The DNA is TGCGCCAGCAGCCCTGGACTAGCCGCCGGGGAGCTGTTTTTT.